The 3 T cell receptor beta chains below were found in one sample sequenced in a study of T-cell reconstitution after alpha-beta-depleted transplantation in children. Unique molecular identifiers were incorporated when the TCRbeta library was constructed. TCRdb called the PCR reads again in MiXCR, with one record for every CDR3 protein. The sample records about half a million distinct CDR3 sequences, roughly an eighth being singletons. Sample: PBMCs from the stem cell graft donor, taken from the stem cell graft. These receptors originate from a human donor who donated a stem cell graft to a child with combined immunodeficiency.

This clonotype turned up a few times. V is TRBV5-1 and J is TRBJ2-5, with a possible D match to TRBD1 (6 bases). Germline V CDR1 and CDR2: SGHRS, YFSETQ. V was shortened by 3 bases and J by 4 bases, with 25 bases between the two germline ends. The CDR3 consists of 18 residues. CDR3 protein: CASSYWGLSGNGGETQYF. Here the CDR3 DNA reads TGCGCCAGCAGCTATTGGGGGCTTTCGGGGAACGGTGGAGAGACCCAGTACTTC.

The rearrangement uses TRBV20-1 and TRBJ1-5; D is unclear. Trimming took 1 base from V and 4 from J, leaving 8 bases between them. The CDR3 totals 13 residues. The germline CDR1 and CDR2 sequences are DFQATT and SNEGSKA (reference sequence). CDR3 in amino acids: CSARVPGNQPQHF. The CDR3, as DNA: TGCAGTGCTAGAGTCCCGGGGAATCAGCCCCAGCATTTT.

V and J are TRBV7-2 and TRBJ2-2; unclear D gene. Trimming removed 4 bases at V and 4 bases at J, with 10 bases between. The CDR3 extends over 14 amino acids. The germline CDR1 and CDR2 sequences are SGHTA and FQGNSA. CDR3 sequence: CASSSKVVTGELFF. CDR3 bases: TGTGCCAGCAGCTCAAAGGTGGTCACCGGGGAGCTGTTTTTT.